The clone carrying this T cell receptor (beta chain) came up a few times. This sample is drawn from a study of blood T cell repertoires in COVID-19. Study in general: The study drew acute and convalescent COVID-19 samples from the United States, Italy and Spain. Sources were T cells, B-cell-depleted T cells, or PBMCs; the material itself was cDNA or gDNA.

CDR1 is LGHDT, CDR2 YNNKEL, per germline (reference sequence). The V segment lost 2 bases and the J segment 2 bases; nucleotides outside the gene matches: 4. The CDR3 runs to 16 residues. In the original analysis: For nucleated cells, counts were estimated from reference gene primer amplification. The table came from immunoSEQ multiplex PCR; TCRdb's copy has only in-frame clones and leaves some out. V, J and clone size derive from that table, while D and trimming were established from the DNA sequence. The data hold 100,000 to 150,000 clones, with around four fifths observed a single time. This clonotype was sampled from a man aged 80 or over with active or convalescent COVID-19. The specimen sequenced was peripheral blood. This chain joins TRBV3-1 (or the pseudogene TRBV3-2) and TRBJ2-3; 10 positions agree with TRBD2. Here the CDR3 reads CASSQTSGALTDTQYF. CDR3 nucleotides: TGTGCCAGCAGCCAAACTAGCGGGGCACTCACAGATACGCAGTATTTT.